What follows describes a single T cell receptor (beta chain). This specimen comes from a study of blood T cell repertoires in COVID-19. Study as a whole: Sources were T cells, B-cell-depleted T cells, or PBMCs; the material itself was cDNA or gDNA.

Produced via immunoSEQ multiplex PCR; TCRdb's table is partial and in-frame only. The table shows 200,000 to 250,000 clones, with roughly nine tenths occurring only once. Per germline, CDR1 GTSNPN and CDR2 SVGIG (reference sequence). The CDR3 has 15 amino acids. Trimming took 2 bases from V and 6 from J; bases not matched to a gene: 4. The source of this sequence is a man in his thirties or forties who had recovered from COVID-19. The sample was PBMCs or T cells enriched from blood (not recorded which). J is TRBJ2-3 and V is TRBV30; TRBD2 aligns across 14 bases. CDR3 nucleotide sequence: TGTGCCTGGAGTACGACTAGCGGGAGGGTGGATACGCAGTATTTT. Protein product: CAWSTTSGRVDTQYF.